This T cell receptor (beta chain) was captured in a study of T cell responses to AZD1222 COVID-19 vaccine. Study-wide findings and caveats: No repertoire was sampled before or during the peak T cell response, only after it.

Produced via immunoSEQ multiplex PCR; TCRdb's table is partial and in-frame only. The sample has more than 70,000 clones, approximately 88% seen once. Regarding this clone: Its target is not known.

Per the germline V gene, CDR1 is SGHRS and CDR2 is YFSETQ. This CDR3 comprises 17 residues. V was pared by 3 bases and J by 6 bases, with 13 bases of the junction left unmatched. This receptor was obtained from an adult in good health. The sequencing used peripheral blood, collected on day 0 of MenACWY control vaccination. The chain couples TRBV5-1 to TRBJ1-2; 11 bases are shared with TRBD1. In nucleotides, the CDR3 is TGCGCCAGCAGCTCTCCGGGACAGGGGGGCCCAGGGGATGGCTACACCTTC. Translated: CASSSPGQGGPGDGYTF.